Listed below are T cell receptor beta chains from one sample, sequenced in a study of blood T cells in healthy people across ages. Each CDR3 protein is one row after TCRdb ran MiXCR on the 5' RACE reads. Of some 1.8 million distinct CDR3 sequences in the sample, approximately 39% were seen once. The sequenced sample was blood. Receptors originate from a human donor in good health. CDR3s leave out the opening cysteine and the closing phenylalanine or tryptophan. Fields, in order: V gene, J gene, CDR3 length, CDR3 protein.

TRBV27,TRBJ2-1,10,ASGVPYNEEF
TRBV12-3/TRBV12-4,TRBJ1-1,10,TSSLVRTGAF
TRBV20-1,TRBJ2-4,14,SARDPLAGGLLGQY
TRBV7-9,TRBJ1-2,12,ASSLSGDIGGYT
TRBV6-6,TRBJ2-7,12,ASSKGTGTYEQY
TRBV15,TRBJ1-6,11,ATSRGTSAALH
TRBV11-2,TRBJ2-5,14,ASSFTRDSPRETQY
TRBV29-1,TRBJ2-7,9,SVANGYEQY
TRBV27,TRBJ2-5,10,TSSLGQNEQY
TRBV20-1,TRBJ1-2,15,SAGPGTGDERTYGYT
TRBV10-3,TRBJ2-1,17,AISDRKLAGGRSYNEQF
TRBV7-2,TRBJ2-3,12,ASSLGLVSDTQY
TRBV29-1,TRBJ2-2,11,SAYRGGTGELF
TRBV20-1,TRBJ2-5,18,SARDLPAKKLAGDKETQY
TRBV5-5,TRBJ2-3,12,ASSFFTGSDTQY
TRBV5-1,NA,13,ASSASGTGYDEQY
TRBV28,TRBJ1-5,14,ASSLSQANSNQPQH
TRBV2,TRBJ1-2,9,ASSEDYGYT
TRBV30,TRBJ2-7,9,AWGGGVEQY
TRBV29-1,TRBJ2-1,11,SVFDRLYDEQF
TRBV25-1,TRBJ1-2,12,ASSVPGGGYGYT
TRBV7-2,TRBJ2-3,14,ASSHMTGDPTDTQY
TRBV2,TRBJ2-3,15,ASSEARPGLSTDTQY
TRBV11-2,TRBJ1-2,14,ASSLDAQGTFYGYT
TRBV20-1,TRBJ2-5,11,SATLGSGETQY
TRBV6-4,TRBJ1-2,12,ASSDSRRGYGYT
TRBV6-5,TRBJ2-1,13,AGSYWGQEHNEQF
TRBV9,TRBJ2-7,11,ASSPTLHYEQY
TRBV20-1,NA,13,SARVDGTGGETQY
TRBV6-2/TRBV6-3,TRBJ1-6,13,ASSWYGSTNSPLH
TRBV20-1,TRBJ2-1,17,SAPMGRGPSGRLNNEQF
TRBV7-9,TRBJ1-2,14,ASRWDTGVLSDGYT
TRBV4-3,TRBJ1-2,13,ASSQRQGSNYGYT
TRBV3-1,TRBJ1-2,12,ASSQDNTAVSCT
TRBV12-3/TRBV12-4,TRBJ2-7,12,ASSSGLGTYEQY
TRBV9,TRBJ2-1,13,ASNRGTSSYNEQF
TRBV7-2,TRBJ1-1,12,ASRFYGANTEAF
TRBV3-1,TRBJ2-1,10,ASSQLGSEQF
TRBV20-1,TRBJ1-6,13,SARDRRTGYSPLH
TRBV25-1,TRBJ1-2,13,ASSEYAGGADGYT
TRBV12-3/TRBV12-4,TRBJ1-1,12,ASNQSPGQGLAF
TRBV7-9,TRBJ1-2,14,ASSLGPRGQNYGYT
TRBV3-1,TRBJ2-5,13,ASSQYPGGTETQY
TRBV9,TRBJ2-7,14,ASSPHPSDSSYEQY
TRBV4-2,TRBJ2-5,11,ASSQGHSETQY
TRBV5-1,TRBJ2-7,12,ASSLAGVEYEQY